Listed here are 24 T cell receptor beta chains from one sample, sequenced in a study of blood T cell repertoires in COVID-19. Only in-frame clones appear in the TCRdb table, and some are missing; sequencing was by immunoSEQ multiplex PCR. The sample consists of around 440,000 clones, about 87% of them appearing once. Sequenced: peripheral blood. These receptors were obtained from a woman between 45 and 60 years old with COVID-19, enrolled during active disease.

This clone was recorded once. The chain uses TRBV2 and TRBJ1-1; D call uncertain. V was cut by 4 bases and J by 10 bases, with 13 bases left in between. From germline, CDR1 is SNHLY and CDR2 FYNNEI. The CDR3 loop spans 12 amino acids. CDR3 sequence (DNA): TGTGCCAGCAGTGCCGGAGGGTCGGGAGCTTTCTTT. Its protein product is CASSAGGSGAFF.

V is TRBV28 and J is TRBJ1-2, with a possible D match to TRBD1 (5 bases). CDR3 size: 16 residues. The germline V gene has CDR1 MDHEN and CDR2 SYDVKM. V lost 2 bases and J lost 5, with 18 bases in between. The CDR3 sequence: CASSLNVPEAGYGYTF. The CDR3 coding sequence is TGTGCCAGCAGTTTAAACGTTCCGGAAGCAGGGTATGGCTACACCTTC.

The rearrangement uses TRBV5-1 and TRBJ2-7, with 7 bases fitting TRBD1. J was trimmed by 3 bases and V by 4 bases; bases with no gene match: 10. Germline V gene sequence: CDR1 SGHRS, CDR2 YFSETQ. The CDR3 length is 15 residues. The CDR3 protein is CASSPAPTGDYEQYF. DNA of the CDR3: TGCGCCAGCAGCCCCGCTCCCACAGGGGACTACGAGCAGTACTTC.

The V call is TRBV5-1, the J call TRBJ2-2, with 11 bases lining up with TRBD2. Trimming cost V 5 bases and J 1 base; bases outside gene matches: 4. Germline V gives CDR1 SGHRS, CDR2 YFSETQ. The CDR3 is made up of 16 amino acids. CDR3 sequence reads: CASRDGTSGNTGELFF. CDR3 nucleotides: TGCGCCAGCAGAGACGGGACTAGCGGGAACACCGGGGAGCTGTTTTTT.

J is TRBJ1-6 and V is TRBV25-1; D gene ambiguous. The germline gives CDR1 MGHDK, CDR2 SYGVNS. The V gene lost 1 base and the J gene lost 11 bases, with 6 bases spanning the gap. The CDR3 length is 12 residues. The DNA of the CDR3 is TGTGCCAGCAGTGAATTCGGGACACCCCTCCACTTT. This codes for CASSEFGTPLHF.

V gene TRBV7-9 combines with J gene TRBJ2-3; TRBD2 matches at 13 bases. Losses at the gene ends were 3 bases for V and 4 bases for J; bases not matched to a gene: 4. The CDR3 is made up of 16 amino acids. Germline CDR1 reads SEHNR; CDR2 reads FQNEAQ (reference sequence). The CDR3, as DNA: TGTGCCAGCAGCTTCACTAGCGGGGGGGCCGCAGATACGCAGTATTTT. Translation: CASSFTSGGAADTQYF.

In DNA form, the CDR3 reads TGTGCCATCAGCCCCGACAGGGAAGCGGGCTACACCTTC. It encodes CAISPDREAGYTF. The rearrangement links TRBV10-3 to TRBJ1-2, with 7 bases aligning to TRBD1. Germline values: CDR1 ENHRY, CDR2 SYGVKD. The junction had 9 bases not matched to a gene; V was cut back by 6 bases and J by 8 bases. CDR3 length equals 13 residues.

The rearrangement uses TRBV20-1 and TRBJ2-3; 7 nucleotides agree with TRBD1. From germline, CDR1 is DFQATT and CDR2 SNEGSKA (reference sequence). After removal of 3 bases from V and 4 bases from J, the junction contained 1 base not matched to a gene. The CDR3 loop spans 12 amino acids. The CDR3 spells CSASQGADTQYF. The CDR3 bases are TGCAGTGCTAGTCAGGGGGCAGATACGCAGTATTTT.

V is TRBV2 and J is TRBJ2-3; D remains ambiguous. V lost 4 bases and J 0 bases, leaving 11 bases between the germline ends. Germline V CDR1 and CDR2: SNHLY, FYNNEI. The CDR3 extends over 15 amino acids. CDR3 sequence: CASSAGLSSTDTQYF. In DNA, the CDR3 is TGTGCCAGCAGTGCTGGGCTTTCCAGCACAGATACGCAGTATTTT.

This clone was seen only a few times. V usage is TRBV25-1 and J usage is TRBJ1-1, with 7 bases that match TRBD1. J was trimmed by 3 bases and V by 6 bases; bases with no gene match: 1. Germline V gives CDR1 MGHDK, CDR2 SYGVNS. The CDR3 is 12 residues long. CDR3 in DNA: TGTGCCAGCAGGCAGGGGGACACTGAAGCTTTCTTT. Translated: CASRQGDTEAFF.

V and J are TRBV5-1 and TRBJ2-3; 9 bases fit TRBD2. J was trimmed by 6 bases and V by 0 bases; bases with no gene match: 8. The germline V gene encodes CDR1 SGHRS and CDR2 YFSETQ. The CDR3 runs to 16 residues. CDR3 loop: CASSLVASGAADTQYF. The CDR3 coding sequence is TGCGCCAGCAGCTTGGTGGCTAGCGGGGCCGCCGATACGCAGTATTTT.

This rearrangement joins TRBV2 to TRBJ2-7; 10 bases are a match to TRBD2. This CDR3 spans 13 amino acids. The V gene's germline CDR1 is SNHLY and CDR2 FYNNEI. Trimming at V came to 4 bases and at J to 6 bases, leaving 3 bases not matched to a gene. The CDR3 DNA reads TGTGCCAGCAGTGTCGAGCGGGGGGGCGAGCAGTACTTC. It yields the protein CASSVERGGEQYF.

The gene calls are TRBV6-5 and TRBJ1-1, with D possibly matching TRBD1 (6 bases). The CDR3 is 15 amino acids. Between the trimmed V and J ends, which lost 0 bases and 1 base, there was a span of 9 bases. CDR1 is MNHEY, CDR2 SVGAGI, per germline. CDR3 loop: CASSYSGTTNTEAFF. CDR3 coding DNA: TGTGCCAGCAGTTACTCTGGGACAACGAACACTGAAGCTTTCTTT.

This sequence joins TRBV4-1 and TRBJ2-6; 12 positions agree with TRBD1. This CDR3 region has 18 residues. V lost 4 bases to trimming and J lost 2 bases; unmatched junction nucleotides: 6. Looked up from germline, CDR1 is MGHRA and CDR2 is YSYEKL. The DNA for the CDR3 is TGCGCCAGCAGCCGCGGGGGGACAGGGGGCCCTGGGGCCAACGTCCTGACTTTC. It translates to CASSRGGTGGPGANVLTF.

The rearrangement links TRBV21-1 to TRBJ2-7; the listed D gene, TRBD2, was not tested against the DNA. TRBV21-1 is a recognized pseudogene. This CDR3 spans 15 amino acids. The DNA of the CDR3 is TGTGCCCGCAGCAATTATCGGGGGAGAGCCTACGAGCAGTACTTC. It codes for CARSNYRGRAYEQYF.

The rearrangement links TRBV10-2 to TRBJ1-2; 8 bases map to TRBD1. V was pared by 3 bases and J by 5 bases, with 8 bases of the junction left unmatched. This CDR3 is built from 15 residues. Germline V lookup: CDR1 WSHSY, CDR2 SAAADI. For the CDR3, the DNA is TGCGCCAGCAGTGAACCGGGACAGGCGGTTTATGGCTACACCTTC. Protein: CASSEPGQAVYGYTF.

The J gene is TRBJ1-1, the V gene TRBV4-2, with D hard to call. Trimming shortened V by 4 bases and J by 0 bases, and 9 bases separated the two germline ends. This CDR3 has 14 amino acids. The germline CDR1 and CDR2 sequences are LGHNA and YNFKEQ. The DNA of the CDR3 is TGTGCCAGCAGCCTCGGAGGGTTGAACACTGAAGCTTTCTTT. Translating it yields CASSLGGLNTEAFF.

This chain uses TRBV24-1 with TRBJ2-1; perhaps TRBD2 as D (5 bases). The CDR3 runs to 12 residues. V was pared by 5 bases and J by 6 bases, with 7 bases between. Per the germline V gene, CDR1 is KGHDR and CDR2 is SFDVKD. For the CDR3, the DNA is TGTGCCACCAGTGGGAGGTTCAATGAGCAGTTCTTC. Its protein product is CATSGRFNEQFF.

The gene calls are TRBV12-3 or TRBV12-4 and TRBJ2-1; D is perhaps TRBD1 (6 bases). Trimming pared 5 bases from V and 10 bases from J, leaving 15 bases between. The CDR3 totals 13 residues. The CDR3 is CASSPMGAGEQFF. The DNA for the CDR3 is TGTGCCAGCAGTCCAATGGGGGCCGGGGAGCAGTTCTTC.

The rearrangement joins TRBV28 to TRBJ1-2, with TRBD1 as a possible D gene (5 bases). There are 13 residues in the CDR3. Germline V gene data show CDR1 as MDHEN and CDR2 as SYDVKM. V was cut by 6 bases and J by 4 bases, with 12 bases left in between. As DNA, the CDR3 is TGTGCCAGCAGGCAGGGCCTGGCCTATGGCTACACCTTC. Its protein product is CASRQGLAYGYTF.

This rearrangement joins TRBV5-1 to TRBJ2-7; maybe TRBD2 (5 bases). The CDR3 spans 12 residues. V dropped 4 bases and J dropped 6 bases, with 11 bases sitting between them. Looked up from germline, CDR1 is SGHRS and CDR2 is YFSETQ. The CDR3 sequence is CASSRGESEQYF. The DNA for the CDR3 is TGCGCCAGCAGCCGGGGAGAGAGCGAGCAGTACTTC. Drawing the rest from reference TRBV5-1 and TRBJ2-7, the complete variable domain is KAGVTQTPRYLIKTRGQQVTLSCSPISGHRSVSWYQQTPGQGLQFLFEYFSETQRNKGNFPGRFSGRQFSNSRSEMNVSTLELGDSALYLCASSRGESEQYFGPGTRLTVT.

V is TRBV29-1 and J is TRBJ1-5; 8 positions match TRBD1. The germline V gene has CDR1 SQVTM and CDR2 ANQGSEA. V shed 4 bases, J shed 11 bases, and the junction held 10 bases outside the gene matches. The CDR3 has 13 residues. The CDR3 protein is CSVVETGVSAQHF. The CDR3 region has the DNA TGCAGCGTTGTGGAGACAGGGGTATCGGCCCAGCATTTT.

This clone showed up just a few times. This chain links TRBV11-2 with TRBJ1-1, with a tentative D call TRBD1 (6 bases). Germline CDR1 and CDR2: SGHAT and FQNNGV. Trimming cost V 6 bases and J 0 bases, with 11 bases left between them. The CDR3 covers 14 residues. CDR3 sequence: CASRTGTLNTEAFF. The DNA of the CDR3 is TGTGCCAGCAGGACCGGGACACTGAACACTGAAGCTTTCTTT.

The genes are TRBV10-1 and TRBJ2-1; 9 positions agree with TRBD1. V was clipped by 6 bases and J by 6 bases; unmatched bases: 9. The length of the CDR3 is 15 residues. CDR1 and CDR2 from the germline V gene are WNHNN and SYGVQD (reference sequence). The CDR3 nucleotides are TGCGCCAGCAGCGCACCGGGACAGGGAGTCAATGAGCAGTTCTTC. Encoded protein: CASSAPGQGVNEQFF.